The rows below give T cell receptor beta chains drawn from one sample of a study of CD8+CD57+ T cells in acquired aplastic anemia. TCRdb independently ran MiXCR on the reads; one entry per CDR3 protein. The sample has roughly 180,000 distinct CDR3 sequences; about half are singletons. Specimen: sorted CD4+, CD8+, or CD8+CD57+ T cells (not recorded which) from PBMCs. Every receptor here comes from a human donor in good health. Each CDR3 is given with its conserved first and last residue. The D gene is left open where the match is weak. Clone size is stated in some rows and not others, as once, few, many or a class when expanded.

D gene: .; V gene: TRBV7-2; J gene: TRBJ2-5; clone size: many; CDR3 protein: CASSSQVDQETQYF; CDR3 DNA: TGTGCCAGCAGCTCGCAAGTAGACCAAGAGACCCAGTACTTC
D gene: .; V gene: TRBV20-1; J gene: TRBJ1-1; clone size: many; CDR3 protein: CSARRGVVNTEAFF; CDR3 DNA: TGCAGTGCTAGGCGGGGTGTTGTGAACACTGAAGCTTTCTTT
D gene: .; V gene: TRBV15; J gene: TRBJ2-7; clone size: .; CDR3 protein: CATSRSMDSGNSHEQYF; CDR3 DNA: TGTGCCACCAGCAGATCTATGGACAGTGGCAACTCCCACGAGCAGTACTTC
D gene: .; V gene: TRBV25-1; J gene: TRBJ1-2; clone size: .; CDR3 protein: CASSEPTEDIGGGGYTF; CDR3 DNA: TGTGCCAGCAGTGAACCGACCGAGGACATAGGAGGTGGAGGCTACACCTTC
D gene: TRBD2; V gene: TRBV20-1; J gene: TRBJ2-7; clone size: many; CDR3 protein: CSARATSGRYEQYF; CDR3 DNA: TGCAGTGCTAGAGCTACTAGCGGGAGATACGAGCAGTACTTC
D gene: TRBD2; V gene: TRBV11-2; J gene: TRBJ2-1; clone size: many; CDR3 protein: CASSFLAGGRGNEQFF; CDR3 DNA: TGTGCCAGCAGCTTCCTAGCGGGAGGGCGAGGAAATGAGCAGTTCTTC
D gene: .; V gene: TRBV29-1; J gene: TRBJ2-7; clone size: .; CDR3 protein: CSYTRDLGPVEQYF; CDR3 DNA: TGCAGCTACACCCGGGACCTGGGGCCGGTTGAGCAGTACTTC
D gene: .; V gene: TRBV10-3; J gene: TRBJ2-6; clone size: .; CDR3 protein: CAISDPGGSGANVLTF; CDR3 DNA: TGTGCCATCAGTGACCCGGGGGGCTCCGGGGCCAACGTCCTGACTTTC
D gene: .; V gene: TRBV7-7; J gene: TRBJ2-5; clone size: .; CDR3 protein: CASSTPGPQETQYF; CDR3 DNA: TGTGCTAGCAGCACACCGGGCCCCCAAGAGACCCAGTACTTC
D gene: .; V gene: TRBV10-3; J gene: TRBJ1-1; clone size: .; CDR3 protein: CAISESREMVTEAFF; CDR3 DNA: TGTGCCATCAGTGAGTCGAGGGAGATGGTGACTGAAGCTTTCTTT
D gene: .; V gene: TRBV28; J gene: TRBJ1-5; clone size: few; CDR3 protein: CASSSSFGDRSVDQPQHF; CDR3 DNA: TGTGCCAGCAGTTCAAGTTTCGGCGACAGGTCGGTTGATCAGCCCCAGCATTTT
D gene: .; V gene: TRBV14; J gene: TRBJ2-3; clone size: many; CDR3 protein: CASSPLLGTDTQYF; CDR3 DNA: TGTGCCAGCAGCCCCCTATTGGGTACAGATACGCAGTATTTT
D gene: .; V gene: TRBV5-1; J gene: TRBJ2-5; clone size: many; CDR3 protein: CASSLLQGGETQYF; CDR3 DNA: TGCGCCAGCAGCTTATTACAGGGAGGTGAGACCCAGTACTTC
D gene: TRBD2; V gene: TRBV28; J gene: TRBJ2-1; clone size: .; CDR3 protein: CASTLLGAGDNEQFF; CDR3 DNA: TGTGCCAGCACCCTTTTGGGAGCGGGAGACAATGAGCAGTTCTTC
D gene: .; V gene: TRBV11-3; J gene: TRBJ2-5; clone size: .; CDR3 protein: CASSPRGFGETQYF; CDR3 DNA: TGTGCCAGCAGCCCCCGCGGGTTCGGAGAGACCCAGTACTTC
D gene: .; V gene: TRBV7-3; J gene: TRBJ2-7; clone size: once; CDR3 protein: CASSGEWEQYF; CDR3 DNA: TGTGCCAGTTCAGGGGAGTGGGAGCAGTACTTC
D gene: TRBD1; V gene: TRBV25-1; J gene: TRBJ1-2; clone size: .; CDR3 protein: CASSANPRGGANRGRNGYTF; CDR3 DNA: TGTGCCAGCAGTGCTAACCCCAGGGGAGGGGCCAACAGGGGGCGGAATGGCTACACCTTC
D gene: .; V gene: TRBV2; J gene: TRBJ2-1; clone size: few; CDR3 protein: CASSMTYEQFF; CDR3 DNA: TGTGCCAGCAGTATGACATATGAGCAGTTCTTC
D gene: .; V gene: TRBV29-1; J gene: TRBJ1-2; clone size: many; CDR3 protein: CSVELPDGGYGYTF; CDR3 DNA: TGCAGCGTTGAATTGCCGGACGGCGGCTATGGCTACACCTTC
D gene: .; V gene: TRBV6-4; J gene: TRBJ2-1; clone size: once; CDR3 protein: CASSDKKGRTYNEHFF; CDR3 DNA: TGTGCCAGCAGTGACAAAAAGGGACGGACCTACAATGAGCATTTCTTC
D gene: .; V gene: TRBV29-1; J gene: TRBJ2-7; clone size: .; CDR3 protein: CSVQEGGSYEQYF; CDR3 DNA: TGCAGCGTTCAAGAGGGGGGCAGCTACGAGCAGTACTTC
D gene: TRBD2; V gene: TRBV20-1; J gene: TRBJ2-5; clone size: once; CDR3 protein: CSAPSGGQETQYF; CDR3 DNA: TGCAGTGCTCCTAGCGGGGGGCAAGAGACCCAGTACTTC
D gene: .; V gene: TRBV6-2/TRBV6-3; J gene: TRBJ1-2; clone size: .; CDR3 protein: CASSFGESGYGYTF; CDR3 DNA: TGTGCCAGCAGTTTTGGGGAAAGCGGCTATGGCTACACCTTC
D gene: .; V gene: TRBV7-9; J gene: TRBJ1-6; clone size: many; CDR3 protein: CASSLEGGPLHF; CDR3 DNA: TGTGCCAGCAGCTTAGAGGGAGGACCCCTCCACTTT
D gene: .; V gene: TRBV7-9; J gene: TRBJ2-5; clone size: .; CDR3 protein: CASSSGRTSSETQYF; CDR3 DNA: TGTGCCAGCAGCAGTGGACGGACGTCCTCAGAGACCCAGTACTTC
D gene: .; V gene: TRBV24-1; J gene: TRBJ2-5; clone size: many; CDR3 protein: CATSEEGRLKETQYF; CDR3 DNA: TGTGCCACCAGTGAGGAGGGCCGGTTGAAAGAGACCCAGTACTTC
D gene: TRBD1; V gene: TRBV15; J gene: TRBJ1-1; clone size: .; CDR3 protein: CATSTRQGAAEAFF; CDR3 DNA: TGTGCCACCAGCACCAGACAGGGGGCGGCTGAAGCTTTCTTT